This T cell receptor (beta chain) was recovered during a study of blood T cell repertoires in COVID-19. Data came from immunoSEQ multiplex PCR; TCRdb stores just in-frame clones and leaves some out. Among just over 650,000 clones listed, approximately 90% were seen once. This CDR3 region has 11 residues. The V gene lost 3 bases and the J gene lost 3 bases, with 5 bases spanning the gap. CDR1 and CDR2 from the germline V gene are GTSNPN and SVGIG (reference sequence). Material: peripheral blood. The rearrangement links TRBV30 to TRBJ1-1; D is unresolved. This receptor was identified in a woman aged 18-30 years with acute or convalescent COVID-19. This CDR3 reads CAWSTDTEAFF. Written as DNA, the CDR3 is TGTGCCTGGAGCACGGACACTGAAGCTTTCTTT.